A selection of T cell receptor beta chains follows, all from one sample in a study of regulatory T cells in long-lasting Graves disease. Using its own MiXCR run on the multiplex PCR reads, TCRdb lists one record per CDR3 protein. The data show over 500,000 distinct CDR3 sequences, with around 15% seen just once and 15% to 20% held by the top ten. This sample was also put to use in a study of T cells in Graves' hyperthyroidism and ophthalmopathy.

This specimen consisted of peripheral blood mononuclear cells (PBMCs), obtained at new diagnosis, from a patient treated with antithyroid drugs. The receptors shown here come from a woman in her twenties or thirties with Graves disease. Both conserved end residues are part of each CDR3. The D gene is left open where the match is weak. Clone size is shown for a subset of rows, as once, few, many or a class of expanded clone.

abundance,d_gene,j_gene,v_gene,CDR3aa,CDR3nt
.,TRBD2,TRBJ2-3,TRBV6-2/TRBV6-3,CASSEGLQSTDTQYF,TGTGCCAGCAGTGAGGGACTACAGAGCACAGATACGCAGTATTTT
many,.,TRBJ2-1,TRBV28,CASSPTGPYNEQFF,TGTGCCAGCAGCCCCACTGGACCATACAATGAGCAGTTCTTC
few,.,TRBJ2-3,TRBV9,CASSLTGGLVRDTQYF,TGTGCCAGCAGCCTCACCGGCGGGCTAGTGAGAGATACGCAGTATTTT
.,TRBD1,TRBJ2-7,TRBV12-3/TRBV12-4,CASSKKRTGSSYEQYF,TGTGCCAGCAGTAAGAAAAGGACAGGATCCTCCTACGAGCAGTACTTC
.,TRBD1,TRBJ2-1,TRBV28,CVSRGQDLYNEQFF,TGTGTCAGCAGGGGACAGGATCTTTACAATGAGCAGTTCTTC
few,.,TRBJ2-3,TRBV20-1,CSARVPGDTQYF,TGCAGTGCTAGAGTCCCCGGGGATACGCAGTATTTT
.,.,TRBJ2-5,TRBV28,CASSRQQTQYF,TGTGCCAGCAGCCGCCAGCAGACCCAGTACTTC
many,TRBD1,TRBJ1-5,TRBV20-1,CSATRDREGGRQHF,TGCAGTGCTACCCGGGACAGGGAGGGGGGGCGTCAGCATTTT
.,.,TRBJ1-1,TRBV10-2,CASTEGGNTEAFF,TGCGCCAGCACCGAGGGCGGGAACACTGAAGCTTTCTTT
few,.,TRBJ2-7,TRBV7-8,CASSLGRTNYEQYF,TGTGCCAGCAGCTTAGGGCGGACGAATTACGAGCAGTACTTC
many,.,TRBJ1-1,TRBV6-1,CASTEGGTEAFF,TGTGCCAGCACCGAGGGGGGGACTGAAGCTTTCTTT
many,TRBD1,TRBJ1-2,TRBV28,CASSSQGARVYGYTF,TGTGCCAGCAGTTCACAGGGGGCGCGCGTCTATGGCTACACCTTC
.,TRBD1,TRBJ2-7,TRBV5-4,CASSLKQGLRDEQYF,TGTGCCAGCAGCTTGAAACAGGGGTTACGCGACGAGCAGTACTTC
many,.,TRBJ1-5,TRBV29-1,CSVEWESDQPQHF,TGCAGCGTTGAATGGGAATCCGATCAGCCCCAGCATTTT
.,.,TRBJ2-3,TRBV19,CASSKKVQVTTDTQYF,TGTGCCAGTAGTAAAAAGGTACAAGTCACAACAGATACGCAGTATTTT
many,TRBD2,TRBJ2-1,TRBV28,CASSKTSGALSYNEQFF,TGTGCCAGCAGTAAGACTAGCGGGGCCCTCTCCTACAATGAGCAGTTCTTC
few,TRBD2,TRBJ2-1,TRBV11-2,CASSLGGLAGAGSYNEQFF,TGTGCCAGCAGCTTAGGGGGACTAGCGGGAGCGGGCTCCTACAATGAGCAGTTCTTC
.,.,TRBJ2-1,TRBV11-3,CASSFPGGRTDSYNEQFF,TGTGCCAGCAGCTTCCCAGGGGGGAGGACAGATTCCTACAATGAGCAGTTCTTC
many,TRBD1,TRBJ2-7,TRBV11-2,CASSLATGGRYEQYF,TGTGCCAGCAGCTTAGCTACAGGGGGACGCTACGAGCAGTACTTC
few,.,TRBJ2-5,TRBV27,CASSFWGDQETQYF,TGTGCCAGCAGTTTTTGGGGTGATCAAGAGACCCAGTACTTC
.,.,TRBJ2-5,TRBV12-3/TRBV12-4,CASSRPEGGLTQYF,TGTGCCAGCAGTAGACCTGAGGGTGGATTGACCCAGTACTTC
.,.,TRBJ1-2,TRBV9,CASSVGSVGGYTF,TGTGCCAGCAGCGTAGGTTCCGTCGGGGGCTACACCTTC
.,TRBD1,TRBJ1-5,TRBV18,CASSPRTGAYQPQHF,TGTGCCAGCTCACCACGAACAGGGGCTTATCAGCCCCAGCATTTT
.,.,TRBJ2-7,TRBV20-1,CSALRSERYF,TGCAGTGCTCTACGCTCCGAGCGGTACTTC
few,TRBD2,TRBJ2-1,TRBV7-2,CASSLISGSYNEQFF,TGTGCCAGCAGCTTAATTAGCGGGAGCTACAATGAGCAGTTCTTC
many,.,TRBJ1-1,TRBV7-2,CASSLVGAGNTEAFF,TGTGCCAGCAGCTTAGTGGGGGCCGGCAACACTGAAGCTTTCTTT
few,TRBD1,TRBJ2-1,TRBV7-2,CASSLATTGLNEQFF,TGTGCCAGCAGCTTGGCTACGACAGGGCTCAATGAGCAGTTCTTC
once,.,TRBJ1-1,TRBV12-3/TRBV12-4,CASSLWEKGTEAFF,TGTGCCAGCAGTTTATGGGAAAAAGGGACTGAAGCTTTCTTT
few,.,TRBJ2-1,TRBV28,CASSSSRGNEQFF,TGTGCCAGCAGTTCATCAAGGGGCAATGAGCAGTTCTTC
many,TRBD1,TRBJ2-7,TRBV5-8,CASSLEGAKTYEQYF,TGTGCCAGCAGCTTGGAGGGGGCAAAGACCTACGAGCAGTACTTC
few,.,TRBJ1-1,TRBV6-1,CASRRTRRTEAFF,TGTGCCAGCAGACGCACCAGGAGGACTGAAGCTTTCTTT
.,TRBD1,TRBJ2-5,TRBV7-6,CASSPTGDRETQYF,TGTGCCAGCAGCCCAACTGGGGACAGAGAGACCCAGTACTTC
many,TRBD2,TRBJ2-3,TRBV6-2/TRBV6-3,CASSLGLAVSTDTQYF,TGTGCCAGCAGTTTGGGACTAGCGGTATCCACGGATACGCAGTATTTT
many,.,TRBJ1-1,TRBV28,CASSFVEAFF,TGTGCCAGCAGTTTTGTGGAAGCTTTCTTT
many,.,TRBJ2-7,TRBV28,CASKQGSKEQYF,TGTGCCAGCAAGCAGGGCTCCAAGGAGCAGTACTTC
.,TRBD1,TRBJ2-7,TRBV5-1,CASSLVAGTGSYEQYF,TGCGCCAGCAGCTTGGTGGCCGGGACAGGGTCCTACGAGCAGTACTTC
many,.,TRBJ2-3,TRBV11-1,CASSFGELGGDTQYF,TGTGCCAGCAGCTTCGGTGAATTGGGGGGAGATACGCAGTATTTT
.,TRBD1,TRBJ2-1,TRBV20-1,CSAKDRDKYNEQFF,TGCAGTGCCAAAGACAGGGACAAGTACAATGAGCAGTTCTTC
many,.,TRBJ2-3,TRBV30,CAWEMTDTQYF,TGTGCCTGGGAGATGACAGATACGCAGTATTTT
many,.,TRBJ1-4,TRBV20-1,CSVQGEKLFF,TGCAGTGTGCAGGGTGAAAAACTGTTTTTT
.,.,TRBJ1-2,TRBV5-6,CASSLGRQTYGYTF,TGTGCCAGCAGCTTGGGGAGACAGACCTATGGCTACACCTTC
few,.,TRBJ2-7,TRBV5-5,CASSQEIASPNAREQYF,TGTGCCAGCAGCCAGGAAATTGCGTCCCCCAATGCGAGGGAGCAGTACTTC
many,.,TRBJ2-1,TRBV30,CACIPGLPYNEQFF,TGTGCCTGTATACCGGGACTGCCCTACAATGAGCAGTTCTTC
many,.,TRBJ2-1,TRBV2,CASSDEIASYNEQFF,TGTGCCAGCAGTGACGAGATTGCTTCCTACAATGAGCAGTTCTTC
.,TRBD1,TRBJ2-2,TRBV4-1,CASSRLNRGFTGELFF,TGCGCCAGCAGCCGACTCAACAGGGGGTTCACCGGGGAGCTGTTTTTT
many,.,TRBJ2-1,TRBV6-2/TRBV6-3,CASSVGGADNEQFF,TGTGCCAGCAGTGTAGGCGGGGCCGACAATGAGCAGTTCTTC
.,.,TRBJ2-5,TRBV5-1,CASSAEKETQYF,TGCGCCAGCAGCGCCGAGAAAGAGACCCAGTACTTC
many,.,TRBJ1-4,TRBV28,CASSPAGSPRTEKLFF,TGTGCCAGCAGTCCCGCGGGCAGCCCAAGAACGGAAAAACTGTTTTTT
many,.,TRBJ1-5,TRBV7-2,CASSLATGWSNQPQHF,TGTGCCAGCAGCTTAGCAACGGGTTGGAGCAATCAGCCCCAGCATTTT
few,TRBD1,TRBJ1-1,TRBV18,CASCRDRDTEAFF,TGTGCCAGCTGTAGAGACAGGGACACTGAAGCTTTCTTT
once,.,TRBJ1-1,TRBV6-1,CASSQPTRFMNTEAFF,TGTGCCAGCAGTCAACCGACACGGTTCATGAACACTGAAGCTTTCTTT
many,TRBD1,TRBJ1-1,TRBV7-2,CASSFRNTGDTEAFF,TGTGCCAGCAGCTTCAGAAATACAGGGGACACTGAAGCTTTCTTT
few,.,TRBJ2-5,TRBV7-2,CASSPKTYQETQYF,TGTGCCAGCAGCCCGAAGACGTACCAAGAGACCCAGTACTTC
few,.,TRBJ2-7,TRBV27,CASSLSGGHSEQYF,TGTGCCAGCAGTTTATCAGGGGGACACTCCGAGCAGTACTTC
few,.,TRBJ2-7,TRBV7-2,CASSLYLFYEQYF,TGTGCCAGCAGCTTATACTTATTCTACGAGCAGTACTTC
many,TRBD1,TRBJ1-5,TRBV6-1,CASTETGVGQPQHF,TGTGCCAGCACCGAGACAGGGGTGGGTCAGCCCCAGCATTTT